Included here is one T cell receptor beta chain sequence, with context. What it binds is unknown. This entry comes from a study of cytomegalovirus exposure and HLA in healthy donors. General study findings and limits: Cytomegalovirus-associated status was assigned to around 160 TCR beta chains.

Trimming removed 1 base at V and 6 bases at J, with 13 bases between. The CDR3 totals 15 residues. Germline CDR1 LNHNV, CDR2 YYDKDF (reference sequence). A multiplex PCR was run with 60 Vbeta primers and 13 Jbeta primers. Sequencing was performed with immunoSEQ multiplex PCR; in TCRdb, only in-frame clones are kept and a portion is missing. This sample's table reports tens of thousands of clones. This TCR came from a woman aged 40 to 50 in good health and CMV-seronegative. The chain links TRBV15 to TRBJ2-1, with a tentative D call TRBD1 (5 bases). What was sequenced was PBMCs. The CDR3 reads CATSRAVQVTNEQFF. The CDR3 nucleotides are TGTGCCACCAGCAGAGCGGTACAGGTCACCAATGAGCAGTTCTTC.